The rows below give T cell receptor beta chains drawn from one sample of a study of OX40 agonist ivuxolimab in advanced cancers. Clones were read by immunoSEQ multiplex PCR, and TCRdb kept only the in-frame ones, dropping some. The sample holds more than 100,000 clones, about nine tenths seen once. The sequenced sample was CD4+ or CD8+ T cells sorted from blood, obtained in a trial of the OX40 agonist ivuxolimab. These receptors came from an adult with an advanced solid tumor such as melanoma, head and neck, liver or kidney cancer. The CDR3 runs from the conserved cysteine through the conserved F or W. Each record gives: D gene, V gene, J gene, CDR3 protein. D genes are given only for firm matches.

>.|TRBV4-3|TRBJ2-7
CASSQDAGQLSYEQYF
>.|TRBV11-2|TRBJ2-1
CASSLAFTSIRINEQFF
>TRBD1|TRBV4-1|TRBJ2-7
CASSRDRGLDEQYF
>.|TRBV28|TRBJ1-3
CASSLGRGYGNTIYF
>.|TRBV6-5|TRBJ1-5
CASSYGGANQPQHF
>TRBD2|TRBV7-3|TRBJ2-1
CASTQGLARNEQFF
>TRBD2|TRBV10-3|TRBJ2-6
CAISPGEGSQGSGANVLTF
>.|TRBV28|TRBJ2-2
CASSLLHTGELFF
>.|TRBV7-8|TRBJ1-5
CASSLEADSNQPQHF
>TRBD1|TRBV28|TRBJ1-5
CASDGTGGYGNQPQHF
>.|TRBV7-2|TRBJ2-7
CASSLEGLAAEQYF
>.|TRBV9|TRBJ1-3
CASSIQQGAGNTIYF
>TRBD1|TRBV28|TRBJ2-5
CASSRSTGGRFVTQYF
>.|TRBV7-8|TRBJ1-1
CASSPQGNTEAFF
>.|TRBV25-1|TRBJ2-5
CASSEHGASQETQYF